The 18 T cell receptor beta chains below come from one sample, sequenced in a study of T cell responses to AZD1222 COVID-19 vaccine. TCRdb's table, derived via immunoSEQ multiplex PCR, lists solely in-frame clones and lacks some. The sample carries about 78,000 clones, 90% recorded once. The specimen comprised peripheral blood, sampled 28 days after the second AZD1222 dose. These receptor sequences come from an adult who received the AZD1222 COVID-19 vaccine.

The V gene is TRBV7-3, the J gene TRBJ1-6; 8 bases are a match to TRBD1. CDR1 SGHTA and CDR2 FQGTGA come from the germline V gene. The CDR3 covers 16 residues. Germline trimming cut 2 bases from V and 9 bases from J; bases unmatched to any gene: 9. The CDR3 region is CASSLEPGGQGSPLHF. The CDR3 DNA reads as TGTGCCAGCAGCTTAGAACCAGGGGGCCAGGGTTCACCCCTCCACTTT.

J is TRBJ2-3 and V is TRBV30, with D possibly TRBD2 on 7 matching bases. V was cut by 1 base and J by 10 bases, with 24 bases left in between. The V gene's germline CDR1 is GTSNPN and CDR2 SVGIG (reference sequence). The CDR3 is 16 residues long. Here the CDR3 DNA reads TGTGCCTGGAGTGGAATACCGGGGTACCGAGGGGGGGCGCAGTATTTT. Translated: CAWSGIPGYRGGAQYF. Looking up the rest from reference TRBV30 and TRBJ2-3 gives the full variable domain: SQTIHQWPATLVQPVGSPLSLECTVEGTSNPNLYWYRQAAGRGLQLLFYSVGIGQISSEVPQNLSASRPQDRQFILSSKKLLLSDSGFYLCAWSGIPGYRGGAQYFGPGTRLTVL.

The chain recombines TRBV7-9 with TRBJ2-1; TRBD2 matches 12 bases. Germline V gene data show CDR1 as SEHNR and CDR2 as FQNEAQ (reference sequence). The ends lost 4 bases at V and 7 bases at J; junction bases unmatched: 8. The CDR3 spans 16 residues. The chain's CDR3 is CASSSSGGAIGNEQFF. CDR3 DNA sequence: TGTGCCAGCAGCTCTAGCGGGGGGGCCATAGGAAATGAGCAGTTCTTC.

This clone was seen once. The CDR3 loop reads CASSVGQESYGYTF. The CDR3 DNA is TGTGCCAGCAGCGTCGGACAGGAGAGCTATGGCTACACCTTC. The rearrangement uses TRBV9 and TRBJ1-2, with 7 nucleotides matching TRBD1. The V gene's germline CDR1 is SGDLS and CDR2 YYNGEE. The CDR3 extends over 14 amino acids. J lost 4 bases, V lost 2 bases, and 5 bases had no gene match.

This rearrangement joins TRBV7-8 to TRBJ2-7; 9 bases align to TRBD2. The CDR3 is 16 amino acids. The V and J ends lost 1 base and 3 bases, in that order; junction bases with no gene match: 7. Germline V gene data show CDR1 as SGHVS and CDR2 as FQNEAQ. CDR3 region: CASSLGERGALYEQYF. In DNA, the CDR3 is TGTGCCAGCAGCTTAGGGGAGCGGGGGGCCCTCTACGAGCAGTACTTC.

This chain uses TRBV5-1 with TRBJ1-1, with D uncertain. V gave up 4 bases and J gave up 1 base, with 8 bases separating them. CDR1 is SGHRS and CDR2 is YFSETQ in the germline V gene. This CDR3 is built from 13 residues. CDR3 in DNA: TGCGCCAGCAGCCGACCTACGAACACTGAAGCTTTCTTT. Translating gives CASSRPTNTEAFF. The variable domain in full, with the rest retrieved from reference TRBV5-1 and TRBJ1-1, is KAGVTQTPRYLIKTRGQQVTLSCSPISGHRSVSWYQQTPGQGLQFLFEYFSETQRNKGNFPGRFSGRQFSNSRSEMNVSTLELGDSALYLCASSRPTNTEAFFGQGTRLTVV.

The gene calls are TRBV7-9 and TRBJ1-1; D not resolved. V gave up 6 bases and J gave up 6 bases, with 8 bases separating them. The CDR3 runs 11 residues. Germline-derived CDR1 and CDR2 are SEHNR and FQNEAQ (reference sequence). CDR3 bases: TGTGCCAGCAGAGTTGGGGCTGAAGCTTTCTTT. As protein: CASRVGAEAFF. The variable domain in full, with the rest retrieved from reference TRBV7-9 and TRBJ1-1, is DTGVSQNPRHKITKRGQNVTFRCDPISEHNRLYWYRQTLGQGPEFLTYFQNEAQLEKSRLLSDRFSAERPKGSFSTLEIQRTEQGDSAMYLCASRVGAEAFFGQGTRLTVV.

The chain recombines TRBV29-1 with TRBJ2-7; weak D call: TRBD2 (5 bases). The CDR3 covers 12 residues. V was shortened by 7 bases and J by 4 bases, with 14 bases between the two germline ends. CDR1 is SQVTM, CDR2 ANQGSEA, per germline. CDR3 region: CSARGGGYEQYF. CDR3 nucleotide sequence: TGCAGCGCCCGCGGTGGAGGTTACGAGCAGTACTTC.

V gene TRBV29-1 combines with J gene TRBJ1-1, with D perhaps matching TRBD1 (6 bases). V was trimmed by 4 bases and J by 7 bases, leaving 10 bases between them. The CDR3 extends over 11 amino acids. The germline CDR1 and CDR2 sequences are SQVTM and ANQGSEA. The CDR3 DNA sequence: TGCAGCGTTGGGGACACTGGTGAAGCTTTCTTT. As protein: CSVGDTGEAFF.

The sample holds one count of this clone. This rearrangement joins TRBV29-1 to TRBJ1-1, with unresolved D. The CDR3 extends over 13 amino acids. Germline V gives CDR1 SQVTM, CDR2 ANQGSEA. The V end was cut by 2 bases, the J end by 3 bases, with 10 bases between. The CDR3 reads CSVEKGIDTEAFF. In DNA form, the CDR3 reads TGCAGCGTTGAAAAGGGCATCGACACTGAAGCTTTCTTT.

This sequence joins TRBV5-4 and TRBJ1-2, with 11 bases aligning to TRBD1. Germline V gives CDR1 SGHNT, CDR2 YYREEE (reference sequence). CDR3 length equals 17 residues. After removal of 2 bases from V and 6 bases from J, the junction contained 12 bases not matched to a gene. The CDR3 protein is CASSFGLRMDRGHGYTF. In nucleotides, the CDR3 is TGTGCCAGCAGCTTCGGACTGAGAATGGACAGGGGGCATGGCTACACCTTC.

The chain carries TRBV5-4 and TRBJ2-7; possibly TRBD1 for D (6 bases). Trimming removed 4 bases at V and 1 base at J, with 12 bases between. This CDR3 region has 14 residues. The germline V gene has CDR1 SGHNT and CDR2 YYREEE (reference sequence). CDR3 loop: CASSAQGLSYEQYF. The CDR3 DNA reads as TGTGCCAGCAGCGCCCAGGGGTTGTCCTACGAGCAGTACTTC.

V usage is TRBV24-1 and J usage is TRBJ2-5; no clear D gene. The germline CDR1 and CDR2 sequences are KGHDR and SFDVKD. Trimming removed 4 bases at V and 2 bases at J, with 10 bases between. CDR3 length: 14 amino acids. In DNA form, the CDR3 reads TGTGCCACCAGTGAAGGACCCAGGCAAGAGACCCAGTACTTC. Its translation: CATSEGPRQETQYF.

The chain joins TRBV7-2 to TRBJ1-6; D not resolved. This CDR3 spans 12 amino acids. V was shortened by 4 bases and J by 9 bases, with 7 bases between the two germline ends. Looked up from germline, CDR1 is SGHTA and CDR2 is FQGNSA. The CDR3 reads CASSSNGSPLHF. DNA for the CDR3: TGTGCCAGCAGCTCCAATGGTTCACCCCTCCACTTT.

This sequence joins TRBV29-1 and TRBJ1-3, with D possibly TRBD1 on 6 matching bases. The CDR3 runs 13 residues. The V end was cut by 6 bases, the J end by 4 bases, with 13 bases between. From germline, CDR1 is SQVTM and CDR2 ANQGSEA. The CDR3 DNA is TGCAGCGTATCCAGGGGTGGCGGAAACACCATATATTTT. Translation: CSVSRGGGNTIYF.

The chain combines TRBV2 with TRBJ2-3; 9 bases align to TRBD2. The CDR3 covers 14 residues. Germline values: CDR1 SNHLY, CDR2 FYNNEI. The ends lost 9 bases at V and 5 bases at J; junction bases unmatched: 9. For the CDR3, the DNA is TGTGCCAGGGGAATAGCGGGGGTTGGAGATACGCAGTATTTT. Protein product: CARGIAGVGDTQYF.

The rearrangement links TRBV9 to TRBJ1-6; tentative D call: TRBD1 (6 bases). The CDR3 is 15 residues long. V lost 5 bases and J lost 8, with 17 bases in between. Germline CDR1 is SGDLS and CDR2 is YYNGEE. As DNA, the CDR3 is TGTGCCAGCAGTAAGAGGGTGGGGGCTGATTCACCCCTCCACTTT. Translating it yields CASSKRVGADSPLHF. Using reference TRBV9 and TRBJ1-6 for the parts outside the CDR3, the full variable domain is DSGVTQTPKHLITATGQRVTLRCSPRSGDLSVYWYQQSLDQGLQFLIQYYNGEERAKGNILERFSAQQFPDLHSELNLSSLELGDSALYFCASSKRVGADSPLHFGNGTRLTVT.

Written as DNA, the CDR3 is TGTGCCTGGTCCAATTCCAGGGGGCTAGACTATGGCTACACCTTC. Its translation: CAWSNSRGLDYGYTF. The rearrangement links TRBV30 to TRBJ1-2; 8 bases map to TRBD1. Per germline, CDR1 GTSNPN and CDR2 SVGIG (reference sequence). This CDR3 comprises 15 residues. J was trimmed by 3 bases and V by 5 bases; bases with no gene match: 11.